The entry below gives a single TCR beta chain sequence along with its context. Its antigen is as yet unknown. The data are from a study of beta chain features in type 1 diabetes. General study results and limits: Moderate but significant shortening of TCRB CDR3s was recorded in all four CD4+ subsets from Type 1 diabetes patients. Whether TCRB rearrangement is influenced by HLA type was left unresolved in this analysis. Highly expressing activated T cells could be over-counted with a cDNA template.

CDR1 SGHAT and CDR2 FQNNGV come from the germline V gene. Trimming took 1 base from V and 1 from J, leaving 7 bases between them. This CDR3 comprises 14 residues. cDNA synthesis used the whole RNA isolate, giving expressed TCRB sequences. Naive, central memory and regulatory T cell samples yielded around 3.4 million reads on average. Repertoires were generated with immunoSEQ multiplex PCR, while TCRdb's copy carries only in-frame clones and drops some. The sample lists 150,000 to 200,000 clones; 6.5% to 10% were seen once. Sorting based on CD45RO/CCR7/CD25/CD127/CD95/CD27 separated CD4+ naive, central memory, regulatory and stem cell-like memory cells.

The chain employs TRBV11-2 and TRBJ1-2; no clear D gene. Sequencing was done on a sample of central memory CD4+ T cells from blood. The sequence came from a woman under 30 with type 1 diabetes. This chain's CDR3 is CASSLGRLNYGYTF. The DNA for the CDR3 is TGTGCCAGCAGCTTAGGGCGGCTTAACTATGGCTACACCTTC.